This T cell receptor beta chain was found in a study of T cells after posttransplantation cyclophosphamide. Study-level results: Recipient CMV seropositivity and CMV reactivation strongly tracked TRB clonality. Tissue-infiltrating T cells from skin or gut overlapped little with blood T cells. Later blood repertoires were often dominated by clones from the donor CD8+ memory compartment.

On this clone: No antigen is known for it.

Methotrexate plus calcineurin inhibitor accompanied controls' myeloablative marrow transplants; sampling was 1 year later. This table comes from immunoSEQ multiplex PCR, and its TCRdb copy is limited to in-frame clones, with some not included. The sample shows about 22,000 clones, around 90% of them seen only once. CDR3 size: 15 residues. Trimming cost V 5 bases and J 2 bases; bases outside gene matches: 7. Germline CDR1 and CDR2: LNHDA and SQIVND (reference sequence). The chain carries TRBV19 and TRBJ1-1; TRBD1 matches 8 bases. Sample: PBMCs, taken after an allogeneic stem cell transplant with a calcineurin inhibitor and methotrexate. The sequence was obtained from a female patient aged 50 to 60 who received an allogeneic stem cell transplant from an unrelated donor, was CMV-positive, and had chronic GVHD only. Some of the T cells may derive from the graft donor. The CDR3 DNA reads TGTGCCAGTAGTTTGGACAGGGCTGCTAACACTGAAGCTTTCTTT. It specifies CASSLDRAANTEAFF.